Listed here are 15 T cell receptor beta chains from one sample, sequenced in a study of STAT5B mutations in CD4+ large granular lymphocyte leukemia. Assay used: immunoSEQ multiplex PCR; TCRdb lists only in-frame clones, some missing. In the table there are roughly 1,500 clones, 77% of which are singletons. The sequenced sample was PBMCs. Receptors originate from a woman in her 70s with CD4+ T-cell large granular lymphocyte leukemia.

J is TRBJ1-3 and V is TRBV5-1; no reliable D call. The germline CDR1 and CDR2 sequences are SGHRS and YFSETQ. V was shortened by 0 bases and J by 0 bases, with 10 bases between the two germline ends. CDR3 size: 16 residues. DNA of the CDR3: TGCGCCAGCAGCTTGGCACAGTCGACCTCTGGAAACACCATATATTTT. Its translation is CASSLAQSTSGNTIYF.

This sequence joins TRBV11-1 and TRBJ2-1; D remains unclear. V shed 1 base and J shed 7 bases, with 8 bases lying between them. CDR1 and CDR2 (germline): SGHAT, FQDESV (reference sequence). This CDR3 region has 13 residues. The CDR3 DNA reads as TGTGCCAGCAGCTTAGTAGGTGATAATGAGCAGTTCTTC. It yields the protein CASSLVGDNEQFF. Together with reference TRBV11-1 and TRBJ2-1, the CDR3 gives the full variable domain: EAEVAQSPRYKITEKSQAVAFWCDPISGHATLYWYRQILGQGPELLVQFQDESVVDDSQLPKDRFSAERLKGVDSTLKIQPAELGDSAMYLCASSLVGDNEQFFGPGTRLTVL.

The chain uses TRBV29-1 and TRBJ2-1; TRBD2 matches 8 bases. This CDR3 comprises 16 residues. Per the germline V gene, CDR1 is SQVTM and CDR2 is ANQGSEA. V was pared by 0 bases and J by 1 base, with 5 bases of the junction left unmatched. CDR3 DNA: TGCAGCGTTGAAGATTCAGCGGGAGCGTCCTACAATGAGCAGTTCTTC. It is translated as CSVEDSAGASYNEQFF.

This clone is a singleton in its sample. The chain carries TRBV5-5 and TRBJ1-2; TRBD1 aligns across 7 bases. This CDR3 region has 18 residues. Germline-derived CDR1 and CDR2 are SGHKS and YYEKEE (reference sequence). V was clipped by 0 bases and J by 4 bases; unmatched bases: 15. CDR3 sequence reads: CASSLGPQGMRSGYGYTF. CDR3 nucleotide sequence: TGTGCCAGCAGCTTGGGTCCACAGGGGATGAGGTCCGGCTATGGCTACACCTTC.

The rearrangement uses TRBV7-6 and TRBJ2-1; D not certain. Trimming removed 0 bases at V and 10 bases at J, with 10 bases between. CDR1 SGHVS and CDR2 FNYEAQ come from the germline V gene. This CDR3 comprises 13 residues. Here the CDR3 reads CASSLAVHIEQFF. CDR3 bases: TGTGCCAGCAGCTTAGCGGTCCATATCGAGCAGTTCTTC.

The J gene is TRBJ2-7, the V gene TRBV29-1; possibly TRBD1 or TRBD2 for D (5 bases each). The germline V gene has CDR1 SQVTM and CDR2 ANQGSEA. The ends were cut back, 1 base at V and 0 bases at J, with 13 bases in the middle. This CDR3 region has 15 residues. CDR3 sequence: CSVEVAGAGSYEQYF. The CDR3 nucleotides are TGCAGCGTTGAAGTAGCTGGGGCGGGCTCCTACGAGCAGTACTTC.

The genes are TRBV10-2 and TRBJ1-1, with D uncertain. The V end was cut by 3 bases, the J end by 10 bases, with 15 bases between. Per the germline V gene, CDR1 is WSHSY and CDR2 is SAAADI. CDR3 length equals 13 residues. The CDR3, as DNA: TGCGCCAGCAGTGATAGCAGGCTTTTCGTAGCTTTCTTT. Its protein is CASSDSRLFVAFF.

The rearrangement joins TRBV30 to TRBJ2-1; D remains unclear. The germline gives CDR1 GTSNPN, CDR2 SVGIG (reference sequence). Trimming left V 0 bases short and J 9 bases short, with 9 bases between. The CDR3 sequence is 12 residues long. The CDR3 coding sequence is TGTGCCTGGAGTGTTATAGGGCTTGAGCAGTTCTTC. This codes for CAWSVIGLEQFF.

Only a few counts were recorded for this clone. The genes are TRBV27 and TRBJ2-2; D is uncertain. The CDR3 totals 18 residues. Germline V CDR1 and CDR2: MNHEY, SMNVEV (reference sequence). The V gene lost 5 bases and the J gene lost 6 bases, with 25 bases spanning the gap. CDR3 loop: CASSPTRLFSDDAGELFF. As DNA, the CDR3 is TGTGCCAGCAGTCCAACCCGACTCTTCAGCGACGATGCCGGGGAGCTGTTTTTT.

The chain employs TRBV30 and TRBJ1-2; D is unclear. Germline values: CDR1 GTSNPN, CDR2 SVGIG (reference sequence). V lost 2 bases to trimming and J lost 9 bases, with 13 bases between them. The CDR3 extends over 12 amino acids. CDR3 nucleotides: TGTGCCTGGAGTAGGCAGGCCCAGAGCTACACCTTC. The encoded protein is CAWSRQAQSYTF.

The chain uses TRBV6-5 and TRBJ1-2; perhaps TRBD1 as D (5 bases). The length of the CDR3 is 13 residues. Trimming left V 6 bases short and J 0 bases short, with 8 bases between. Germline V lookup: CDR1 MNHEY, CDR2 SVGAGI. CDR3 sequence reads: CASSPGPNYGYTF. CDR3 nucleotide sequence: TGTGCCAGCAGCCCGGGACCTAACTATGGCTACACCTTC.

The chain is built from TRBV7-9 and TRBJ2-1; D might be TRBD1 (6 bases). CDR1 is SEHNR, CDR2 FQNEAQ, per germline (reference sequence). The CDR3 is 15 residues long. V was pared by 5 bases and J by 5 bases, with 16 bases between. CDR3 residues: CASSPRDKRHNEQFF. For the CDR3, the DNA is TGTGCCAGCAGCCCCCGGGACAAACGACACAATGAGCAGTTCTTC.

The chain recombines TRBV18 with TRBJ1-3, with D hard to call. The CDR3 spans 13 residues. CDR1 and CDR2 from the germline V gene are KGHSH and LQKENI. Trimming pared 6 bases from V and 4 bases from J, leaving 10 bases between. CDR3: CASSKAEGNTIYF. The CDR3 DNA reads TGTGCCAGCTCTAAGGCAGAAGGAAACACCATATATTTT.

The V call is TRBV6-1, the J call TRBJ1-5; TRBD1 might be the D (5 bases). This CDR3 contains 14 residues. Trimming left V 6 bases short and J 6 bases short, with 15 bases between. The germline CDR1 and CDR2 sequences are MNHNS and SASEGT. The CDR3 loop reads CASSDGQVAQPQHF. CDR3 in DNA: TGTGCCAGCAGCGATGGACAAGTGGCTCAGCCCCAGCATTTT.

The chain has TRBV30 and TRBJ1-2; unclear D gene. Germline CDR1 reads GTSNPN; CDR2 reads SVGIG (reference sequence). Trimming removed 2 bases from V and 5 bases from J, with 9 bases in between. The CDR3 runs to 12 residues. CDR3 nucleotides: TGTGCCTGGAGTCCGTACGAGTATGGCTACACCTTC. Translated, it gives CAWSPYEYGYTF.